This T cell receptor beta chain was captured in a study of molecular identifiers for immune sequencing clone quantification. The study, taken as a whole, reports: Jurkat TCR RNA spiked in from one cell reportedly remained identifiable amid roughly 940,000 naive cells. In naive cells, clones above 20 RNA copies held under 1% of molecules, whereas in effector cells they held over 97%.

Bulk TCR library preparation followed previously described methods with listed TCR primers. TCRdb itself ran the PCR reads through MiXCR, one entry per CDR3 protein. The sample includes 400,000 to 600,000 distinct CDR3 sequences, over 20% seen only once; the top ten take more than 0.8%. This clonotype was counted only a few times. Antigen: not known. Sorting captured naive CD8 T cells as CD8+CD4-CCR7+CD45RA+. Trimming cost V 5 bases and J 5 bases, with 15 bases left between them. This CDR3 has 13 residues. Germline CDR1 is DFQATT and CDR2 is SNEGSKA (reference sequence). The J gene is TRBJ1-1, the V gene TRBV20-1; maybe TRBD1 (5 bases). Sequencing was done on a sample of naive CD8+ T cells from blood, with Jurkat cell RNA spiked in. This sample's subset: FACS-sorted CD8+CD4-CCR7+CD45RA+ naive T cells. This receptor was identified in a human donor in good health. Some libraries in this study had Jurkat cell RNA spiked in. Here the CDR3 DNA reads TGCAGTGCTTACTCAGGGAGGAAAACTGAAGCTTTCTTT. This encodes CSAYSGRKTEAFF.